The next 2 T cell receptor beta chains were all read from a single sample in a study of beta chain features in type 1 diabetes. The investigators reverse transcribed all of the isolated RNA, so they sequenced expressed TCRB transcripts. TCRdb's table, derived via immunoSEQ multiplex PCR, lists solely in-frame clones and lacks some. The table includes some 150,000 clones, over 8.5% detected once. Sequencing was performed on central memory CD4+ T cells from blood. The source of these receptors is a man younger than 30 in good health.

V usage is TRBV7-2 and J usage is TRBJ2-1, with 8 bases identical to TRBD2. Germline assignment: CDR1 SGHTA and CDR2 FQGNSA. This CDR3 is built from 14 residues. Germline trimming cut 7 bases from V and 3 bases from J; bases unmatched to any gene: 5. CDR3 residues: CASNWAGGYNEQFF. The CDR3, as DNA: TGTGCCAGCAATTGGGCGGGGGGCTACAATGAGCAGTTCTTC.

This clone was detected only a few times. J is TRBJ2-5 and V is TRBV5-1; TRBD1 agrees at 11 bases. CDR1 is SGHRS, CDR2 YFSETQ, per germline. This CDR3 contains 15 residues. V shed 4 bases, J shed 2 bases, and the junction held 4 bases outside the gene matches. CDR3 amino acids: CASSPGQGVQETQYF. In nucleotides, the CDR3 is TGCGCCAGCAGCCCGGGACAGGGGGTACAAGAGACCCAGTACTTC.